This record looks at one TCR beta chain sequence and its context. The sample belongs to a study of cytomegalovirus exposure and HLA in healthy donors. Germline V CDR1 and CDR2: PRHDT, FYEKMQ (reference sequence). The CDR3 consists of 15 residues. V was cut by 7 bases and J by 3 bases, with 18 bases left in between. In the PCR, 60 Vbeta and 13 Jbeta primers were used. Clones were sequenced by immunoSEQ multiplex PCR, and TCRdb holds only the in-frame ones, with some missing. The sample has some 180,000 clones, about 78% seen once. The chain uses TRBV13 and TRBJ1-2; D ambiguous. This receptor was taken from a woman aged 25 to 39 in good health and CMV-seronegative. The sample comprised PBMCs. In nucleotides, the CDR3 is TGTGCCAGCACCTCATGGAGGAGGTCTTACTATGGCTACACCTTC. Translation: CASTSWRRSYYGYTF.